The 15 T cell receptor beta chains below were found in one sample sequenced in a study of regulatory T cells in long-lasting Graves disease. The time point: persistent/refractory GD, antithyroid drugs over 5 years with positive TRAb. From PBMCs, RNA was extracted and then used to make the TCR library. Construction of TCR beta libraries relied on iRepertoire HTBI primers and on Arm-PCR targeting CDR3 regions. TCRdb re-analysed the multiplex PCR reads in MiXCR, keeping a single row per CDR3 protein. The table lists around 400,000 distinct CDR3 sequences, approximately 22% of them singletons. The sequencing used peripheral blood mononuclear cells (PBMCs), collected when the disease was refractory, from a patient treated with antithyroid drugs. All receptors come from a female donor with Graves disease.

Many counts were recorded for this clonotype. The chain links TRBV3-1 to TRBJ2-7, with D unresolved. Germline assignment: CDR1 LGHDT and CDR2 YNNKEL (reference sequence). V was cut by 1 base and J by 4 bases, with 8 bases left in between. The CDR3 is made up of 13 amino acids. CDR3 DNA sequence: TGTGCCAGCAGCCAAGGGTTGAGATACGAGCAGTACTTC. Amino acid sequence: CASSQGLRYEQYF.

This clonotype was detected only a few times. The chain links TRBV5-6 to TRBJ1-5; D not resolved. Germline V lookup: CDR1 SGHDT, CDR2 YYEEEE. Trimming removed 1 base at V and 5 bases at J, with 4 bases between. This CDR3 contains 12 residues. The CDR3 protein is CASSLWDQPQHF. The CDR3 bases are TGTGCCAGCAGCTTGTGGGATCAGCCCCAGCATTTT.

This clonotype has a count of ten or more. At one boundary the junction diverges from the germline segment, which might be a read error. The V and J genes are TRBV6-1 and TRBJ2-2, with D unclear. Germline values: CDR1 MNHNS, CDR2 SASEGT. The CDR3 length is 14 residues. CDR3 DNA sequence: TGTGCCAGCCAATTAACCGCGAACACCGAGGAGCTGTTTTTT. It is translated as CASQLTANTEELFF.

This clonotype was counted ten times or more. The chain recombines TRBV28 with TRBJ2-7; 9 nucleotides align to TRBD1. This CDR3 comprises 16 residues. The junction had 7 bases not matched to a gene; V was cut back by 2 bases and J by 2 bases. Looked up from germline, CDR1 is MDHEN and CDR2 is SYDVKM. As DNA, the CDR3 is TGTGCCAGCAGTTTAATGAGGGACAGGGCCCCCTACGAGCAGTACTTC. Translation: CASSLMRDRAPYEQYF.

Many counts were recorded for this clonotype. In nucleotides, the CDR3 is TGTGCCAGCAGTCCGGGACAGTATTACGAGCAGTACTTC. This encodes CASSPGQYYEQYF. The chain links TRBV28 to TRBJ2-7; 7 bases agree with TRBD1. Germline trimming cut 5 bases from V and 4 bases from J; bases unmatched to any gene: 5. Germline loops: CDR1 MDHEN, CDR2 SYDVKM. The CDR3 loop spans 13 amino acids.

This clonotype was counted at least ten times. The chain joins TRBV28 to TRBJ1-5; tentative D call: TRBD1 (5 bases). The germline V gene has CDR1 MDHEN and CDR2 SYDVKM. The CDR3 has 16 residues. V lost 2 bases and J lost 6, with 17 bases in between. CDR3: CASSLVRRQGSQPQHF. As DNA, the CDR3 is TGTGCCAGCAGTTTAGTCAGGAGGCAGGGTTCTCAGCCCCAGCATTTT. Complete variable domain (other parts from reference TRBV28 and TRBJ1-5): DVKVTQSSRYLVKRTGEKVFLECVQDMDHENMFWYRQDPGLGLRLIYFSYDVKMKEKGDIPEGYSVSREKKERFSLILESASTNQTSMYLCASSLVRRQGSQPQHFGDGTRLSIL.

This clonotype was observed many times. V gene TRBV7-9 combines with J gene TRBJ2-1; 7 bases match TRBD2. Germline V gene data show CDR1 as SEHNR and CDR2 as FQNEAQ (reference sequence). Trimming at V came to 4 bases and at J to 8 bases, leaving 14 bases not matched to a gene. The CDR3 extends over 16 amino acids. The CDR3 reads CASSSPSGMGGDEQFF. The CDR3 DNA follows: TGTGCCAGCAGCTCGCCTAGCGGTATGGGCGGGGATGAGCAGTTCTTC.

The CDR3 nucleotides read TGTGCCAGCAGCCATGAATTGAACACTGAAGCTTTCTTT. Translated: CASSHELNTEAFF. V gene TRBV5-5 combines with J gene TRBJ1-1, with D unresolved. Germline assignment: CDR1 SGHKS and CDR2 YYEKEE (reference sequence). The CDR3 sequence is 13 residues long. V lost 4 bases to trimming and J lost 0 bases, with 7 bases between them.

This clonotype has only a few counts. The CDR3, as DNA: TGTGCCAGCAACCCCGGGACAGGGGGGCCCGGGGAGCTGTTTTTT. Translated, it gives CASNPGTGGPGELFF. The V and J genes are TRBV28 and TRBJ2-2, with 11 bases identical to TRBD1. V gave up 7 bases and J gave up 6 bases; unmatched junction bases: 7. This CDR3 is 15 amino acids long. Germline V gene data show CDR1 as MDHEN and CDR2 as SYDVKM.

On this clonotype itself: One base away lies a much larger clone, so this may be a sequencing read error. The rearrangement links TRBV28 to TRBJ2-5, with D possibly matching TRBD1 (5 bases). The V gene lost 6 bases and the J gene lost 4 bases, with 18 bases spanning the gap. The CDR3 is 15 residues long. In germline, CDR1 is MDHEN, CDR2 SYDVKM. The CDR3 sequence: CASSATRSQGETQYF. Here the CDR3 DNA reads TGTGCCAGCAGCGCAACCAGGAGCCAGGGAGAGACCCAGTACTTC.

This clonotype was observed many times. The V gene is TRBV28, the J gene TRBJ1-2, with a weak D call TRBD1 (6 bases). The germline gives CDR1 MDHEN, CDR2 SYDVKM. Trimming shortened V by 5 bases and J by 1 base, and 14 bases separated the two germline ends. This CDR3 contains 15 residues. CDR3 protein: CASSLPRDNNYGYTF. The DNA for the CDR3 is TGTGCCAGCAGTCTGCCCCGGGACAATAACTATGGCTACACCTTC.

This chain links TRBV9 with TRBJ2-7, with 9 nucleotides matching TRBD1. CDR3 length equals 15 residues. Looked up from germline, CDR1 is SGDLS and CDR2 is YYNGEE. The junction had 8 bases not matched to a gene; V was cut back by 3 bases and J by 4 bases. The CDR3 loop is CASSEGGQGSYEQYF. In DNA, the CDR3 is TGTGCCAGCAGCGAGGGGGGACAGGGATCGTACGAGCAGTACTTC.

This clonotype was observed many times. The J gene is TRBJ2-5, the V gene TRBV7-9; no firm D call. In germline, CDR1 is SEHNR, CDR2 FQNEAQ (reference sequence). V was pared by 2 bases and J by 5 bases, with 12 bases between. CDR3 size: 14 residues. CDR3 nucleotide sequence: TGTGCCAGCAGCTTATCGGAGCTTGAGGAGACCCAGTACTTC. It translates to CASSLSELEETQYF.

This clonotype was seen many times. The DNA for the CDR3 is TGCGCCAGCAGCCCCGCCGGGACGCAAGCCTACGAGCAGTACTTC. It translates to CASSPAGTQAYEQYF. This rearrangement joins TRBV5-1 to TRBJ2-7, with D perhaps assigned TRBD1 or TRBD2 (5 bases each). Trimming took 4 bases from V and 2 from J, leaving 16 bases between them. CDR1 SGHRS and CDR2 YFSETQ come from the germline V gene. The CDR3 is made up of 15 amino acids.

The chain carries TRBV11-1 and TRBJ2-7, with 10 bases lining up with TRBD2. The CDR3 runs 14 residues. Unmatched junction bases numbered 7, after V lost 5 bases and J lost 6 bases. Per germline, CDR1 SGHAT and CDR2 FQDESV (reference sequence). The CDR3, as DNA: TGTGCCAGCAGCCCCACCGGGACTAGCGTCGAGCAGTACTTC. It yields the protein CASSPTGTSVEQYF.